A selection of T cell receptor beta chains follows, all from one sample in a study of cytomegalovirus exposure and HLA in healthy donors. TCRdb's table, derived via immunoSEQ multiplex PCR, lists solely in-frame clones and lacks some. The sample carries 200,000 to 250,000 clones, under 90% recorded once. Sequenced: PBMCs. All receptors come from a human donor in good health. The CDR3 runs from the conserved cysteine through the conserved F or W. D genes are given only for firm matches. Rows may omit the clone size; those that give it use once, few, many or a size class.

d_gene: TRBD2
abundance: few
v_gene: TRBV28
j_gene: TRBJ2-1
CDR3aa: CASTPVMSAGAWNEQFF
CDR3nt: TGTGCCAGCACCCCCGTGATGTCAGCGGGGGCTTGGAATGAGCAGTTCTTC

d_gene: .
abundance: .
v_gene: TRBV5-1
j_gene: TRBJ2-4
CDR3aa: CASSLATENIQYF
CDR3nt: TGCGCCAGCAGCTTGGCGACAGAAAACATTCAGTACTTC

d_gene: .
abundance: .
v_gene: TRBV7-8
j_gene: TRBJ2-7
CDR3aa: CASSLALSYEQYF
CDR3nt: TGTGCCAGCAGCTTGGCATTATCCTACGAGCAGTACTTC

d_gene: TRBD2
abundance: .
v_gene: TRBV4-1
j_gene: TRBJ2-7
CDR3aa: CASSQGTSGVYEQYF
CDR3nt: TGCGCCAGCAGCCAAGGGACTAGCGGGGTCTACGAGCAGTACTTC

d_gene: TRBD2
abundance: .
v_gene: TRBV28
j_gene: TRBJ2-5
CDR3aa: CASSLYSGRDETQYF
CDR3nt: TGTGCCAGCAGTTTATACAGCGGGAGAGACGAGACCCAGTACTTC

d_gene: .
abundance: .
v_gene: TRBV7-8
j_gene: TRBJ2-2
CDR3aa: CASSLALPGVGTGELFF
CDR3nt: TGTGCCAGCAGCTTAGCGCTTCCGGGGGTAGGAACCGGGGAGCTGTTTTTT

d_gene: TRBD2
abundance: .
v_gene: TRBV7-2
j_gene: TRBJ2-4
CDR3aa: CASSPPNGGAGIQYF
CDR3nt: TGTGCCAGCAGCCCACCGAACGGGGGGGCTGGCATTCAGTACTTC

d_gene: .
abundance: .
v_gene: TRBV14
j_gene: TRBJ2-5
CDR3aa: CASSQPTAGTKETQYF
CDR3nt: TGTGCCAGCAGCCAACCCACCGCCGGGACAAAAGAGACCCAGTACTTC

d_gene: TRBD2
abundance: .
v_gene: TRBV2
j_gene: TRBJ2-1
CDR3aa: CAKLAGGGDEQFF
CDR3nt: TGTGCCAAACTAGCGGGAGGTGGGGATGAGCAGTTCTTC

d_gene: .
abundance: .
v_gene: TRBV7-7
j_gene: TRBJ2-3
CDR3aa: CASSFGGNTDTQYF
CDR3nt: TGTGCTAGCAGCTTTGGCGGAAACACAGATACGCAGTATTTT

d_gene: TRBD2
abundance: few
v_gene: TRBV19
j_gene: TRBJ2-7
CDR3aa: CASSRRTSGRYYEQYF
CDR3nt: TGTGCCAGTAGTAGACGGACTAGCGGGAGATACTACGAGCAGTACTTC

d_gene: TRBD1
abundance: .
v_gene: TRBV6-6
j_gene: TRBJ2-7
CDR3aa: CASSYSGTGGYEQYF
CDR3nt: TGTGCCAGCAGTTACTCGGGGACAGGGGGGTACGAGCAGTACTTC

d_gene: .
abundance: .
v_gene: TRBV19
j_gene: TRBJ2-7
CDR3aa: CASKDGGSTIEYF
CDR3nt: TGTGCCAGTAAGGATGGCGGGTCGACCATTGAATACTTC

d_gene: .
abundance: few
v_gene: TRBV27
j_gene: TRBJ2-7
CDR3aa: CASSYKPVTYEQYF
CDR3nt: TGTGCCAGCAGTTATAAGCCCGTCACCTACGAGCAGTACTTC

d_gene: .
abundance: .
v_gene: TRBV7-9
j_gene: TRBJ1-1
CDR3aa: CASSLDLGQRDTEAFF
CDR3nt: TGTGCCAGCAGCCTCGACCTCGGACAGAGGGACACTGAAGCTTTCTTT

d_gene: TRBD1
abundance: .
v_gene: TRBV2
j_gene: TRBJ1-2
CDR3aa: CASSESERDSELYGYTF
CDR3nt: TGTGCCAGCAGTGAAAGCGAGAGGGACAGCGAGCTCTATGGCTACACCTTC

d_gene: .
abundance: .
v_gene: TRBV19
j_gene: TRBJ1-5
CDR3aa: CASSIAVGGRFRNQPQHF
CDR3nt: TGTGCCAGTAGTATAGCGGTGGGGGGGAGGTTTCGCAATCAGCCCCAGCATTTT

d_gene: .
abundance: .
v_gene: TRBV18
j_gene: TRBJ1-1
CDR3aa: CASSPPHRADTEAFF
CDR3nt: TGTGCCAGCTCACCACCCCACAGAGCGGACACTGAAGCTTTCTTT

d_gene: .
abundance: once
v_gene: TRBV28
j_gene: TRBJ2-3
CDR3aa: CASSPSPGNEDDTQYF
CDR3nt: TGTGCCAGCAGTCCTTCTCCCGGAAATGAGGATGATACGCAGTATTTT

d_gene: TRBD2
abundance: .
v_gene: TRBV5-1
j_gene: TRBJ2-2
CDR3aa: CASSLLAGGPNTGELFF
CDR3nt: TGCGCCAGCAGCTTGTTAGCGGGAGGGCCTAACACCGGGGAGCTGTTTTTT

d_gene: TRBD1
abundance: few
v_gene: TRBV29-1
j_gene: TRBJ1-4
CDR3aa: CSVELGTGDEKLFF
CDR3nt: TGCAGCGTTGAACTAGGGACAGGGGATGAAAAACTGTTTTTT

d_gene: TRBD2
abundance: .
v_gene: TRBV28
j_gene: TRBJ2-5
CDR3aa: CASSTRLAGTYSETQYF
CDR3nt: TGTGCCAGCAGTACCCGACTAGCGGGTACGTACTCGGAGACCCAGTACTTC

d_gene: .
abundance: .
v_gene: TRBV28
j_gene: TRBJ2-7
CDR3aa: CASSPEAGRSSYEQYF
CDR3nt: TGTGCCAGCTCCCCAGAGGCGGGGAGGAGCTCCTACGAGCAGTACTTC

d_gene: TRBD1
abundance: .
v_gene: TRBV30
j_gene: TRBJ1-6
CDR3aa: CAWDPRGDRGYRALHF
CDR3nt: TGTGCCTGGGACCCCCGGGGGGACAGGGGATACAGGGCCCTCCACTTT

d_gene: TRBD2
abundance: .
v_gene: TRBV19
j_gene: TRBJ2-5
CDR3aa: CASSPWTSGSMETQYF
CDR3nt: TGTGCCAGTAGTCCTTGGACTAGCGGGAGTATGGAGACCCAGTACTTC

d_gene: TRBD2
abundance: .
v_gene: TRBV29-1
j_gene: TRBJ2-1
CDR3aa: CSVDSRTSGRGRQFF
CDR3nt: TGCAGCGTTGATTCCCGGACTAGCGGGAGAGGGCGGCAGTTCTTC

d_gene: TRBD1
abundance: .
v_gene: TRBV7-9
j_gene: TRBJ2-7
CDR3aa: CASSLGGTGRREQYF
CDR3nt: TGTGCCAGCAGCTTAGGTGGGACAGGGCGACGGGAGCAGTACTTC

d_gene: TRBD1
abundance: few
v_gene: TRBV27
j_gene: TRBJ2-5
CDR3aa: CASSLGQVLEETQYF
CDR3nt: TGTGCCAGCAGTTTGGGACAGGTCCTCGAGGAGACCCAGTACTTC

d_gene: .
abundance: .
v_gene: TRBV7-9
j_gene: TRBJ2-5
CDR3aa: CASSSSGTGFQETQYF
CDR3nt: TGTGCCAGCAGCTCGAGCGGGACAGGCTTTCAAGAGACCCAGTACTTC

d_gene: .
abundance: .
v_gene: TRBV2
j_gene: TRBJ1-5
CDR3aa: CASSVRGSNQPQHF
CDR3nt: TGTGCCAGCAGTGTTAGGGGTAGCAATCAGCCCCAGCATTTT

d_gene: TRBD1
abundance: .
v_gene: TRBV19
j_gene: TRBJ1-1
CDR3aa: CASSISGTGNTEAFF
CDR3nt: TGTGCCAGTAGTATTTCTGGGACAGGGAACACTGAAGCTTTCTTT

d_gene: .
abundance: .
v_gene: TRBV5-5
j_gene: TRBJ2-3
CDR3aa: CASSLGGVGDTQYF
CDR3nt: TGTGCCAGCAGCTTGGGGGGGGTAGGAGATACGCAGTATTTT

d_gene: .
abundance: .
v_gene: TRBV6-1
j_gene: TRBJ2-7
CDR3aa: CASNLNEQYF
CDR3nt: TGTGCCAGCAACTTAAACGAGCAGTACTTC

d_gene: TRBD1
abundance: .
v_gene: TRBV7-8
j_gene: TRBJ2-7
CDR3aa: CASSLEGTGAARSSYEQYF
CDR3nt: TGTGCCAGCAGCTTAGAAGGGACAGGGGCCGCTCGTAGCTCCTACGAGCAGTACTTC

d_gene: TRBD1
abundance: .
v_gene: TRBV6-6
j_gene: TRBJ1-2
CDR3aa: CASSYSEGAGGYTF
CDR3nt: TGTGCCAGCAGTTACTCAGAGGGGGCGGGTGGCTACACCTTC

d_gene: TRBD2
abundance: .
v_gene: TRBV19
j_gene: TRBJ2-5
CDR3aa: CASRERGQGTQYF
CDR3nt: TGTGCCAGTAGAGAGCGGGGGCAGGGGACCCAGTACTTC

d_gene: TRBD1
abundance: .
v_gene: TRBV4-1
j_gene: TRBJ2-7
CDR3aa: CASSQEPLGQGSYEQYF
CDR3nt: TGCGCCAGCAGCCAAGAACCCTTAGGACAGGGTTCCTACGAGCAGTACTTC

d_gene: .
abundance: .
v_gene: TRBV7-3
j_gene: TRBJ1-1
CDR3aa: CASSEPKDSTNTEAFF
CDR3nt: TGTGCCAGCAGCGAACCTAAGGACAGTACAAACACTGAAGCTTTCTTT

d_gene: TRBD1
abundance: .
v_gene: TRBV5-1
j_gene: TRBJ2-2
CDR3aa: CASSLLDRDVGELFF
CDR3nt: TGCGCCAGCAGCTTGTTGGACAGGGACGTCGGGGAGCTGTTTTTT

d_gene: TRBD1
abundance: .
v_gene: TRBV6-6
j_gene: TRBJ2-1
CDR3aa: CASRPSGGPYNEQFF
CDR3nt: TGTGCCAGCAGACCATCAGGGGGTCCCTACAATGAGCAGTTCTTC

d_gene: TRBD2
abundance: .
v_gene: TRBV19
j_gene: TRBJ2-1
CDR3aa: CASSIQAGGKGEQFF
CDR3nt: TGTGCCAGTAGTATTCAAGCGGGAGGGAAAGGTGAGCAGTTCTTC

d_gene: .
abundance: .
v_gene: TRBV11-2
j_gene: TRBJ2-1
CDR3aa: CASSSPRGSNEQFF
CDR3nt: TGTGCCAGCAGCTCCCCGAGGGGGTCCAATGAGCAGTTCTTC

d_gene: TRBD2
abundance: few
v_gene: TRBV18
j_gene: TRBJ2-1
CDR3aa: CASSRTSGQGNEQFF
CDR3nt: TGTGCCAGCTCACGGACTAGCGGTCAGGGTAATGAGCAGTTCTTC

d_gene: .
abundance: .
v_gene: TRBV11-2
j_gene: TRBJ1-1
CDR3aa: CASSLRGNTEAFF
CDR3nt: TGTGCCAGCAGTCTCCGGGGGAACACTGAAGCTTTCTTT

d_gene: TRBD2
abundance: .
v_gene: TRBV2
j_gene: TRBJ2-5
CDR3aa: CASSEGLAAQETQYF
CDR3nt: TGTGCCAGCAGTGAGGGACTAGCGGCCCAAGAGACCCAGTACTTC

d_gene: .
abundance: .
v_gene: TRBV7-9
j_gene: TRBJ2-5
CDR3aa: CASSSRYLETQYF
CDR3nt: TGTGCCAGCAGCTCGCGGTATTTGGAGACCCAGTACTTC

d_gene: TRBD2
abundance: .
v_gene: TRBV7-2
j_gene: TRBJ2-1
CDR3aa: CASSLPRYTGGDYNGQFF
CDR3nt: TGTGCCAGCAGCCTCCCCCGCTATACGGGAGGGGATTACAATGGGCAGTTCTTC

d_gene: .
abundance: .
v_gene: TRBV5-1
j_gene: TRBJ2-1
CDR3aa: CASSVTGVGYNEQFF
CDR3nt: TGCGCCAGCAGCGTCACGGGAGTGGGTTACAATGAGCAGTTCTTC

d_gene: .
abundance: .
v_gene: TRBV21-1
j_gene: TRBJ1-3
CDR3aa: CASKEGLHTIYF
CDR3nt: TGTGCCAGTAAGGAGGGGCTCCACACCATATATTTT

d_gene: .
abundance: few
v_gene: TRBV11-2
j_gene: TRBJ1-2
CDR3aa: CASSSRNANYGYTF
CDR3nt: TGTGCCAGCAGCTCGAGGAACGCTAACTATGGCTACACCTTC

d_gene: .
abundance: .
v_gene: TRBV6-6
j_gene: TRBJ2-2
CDR3aa: CASRTGLNTGELFF
CDR3nt: TGTGCCAGCAGGACAGGTTTAAACACCGGGGAGCTGTTTTTT

d_gene: .
abundance: .
v_gene: TRBV5-6
j_gene: TRBJ2-3
CDR3aa: CASSLPGRTDTQYF
CDR3nt: TGTGCCAGCAGCTTGCCGGGGAGGACAGATACGCAGTATTTT

d_gene: TRBD1
abundance: .
v_gene: TRBV29-1
j_gene: TRBJ1-1
CDR3aa: CSVAGTGRVGTEAFF
CDR3nt: TGCAGCGTAGCCGGGACAGGGAGGGTGGGCACTGAAGCTTTCTTT